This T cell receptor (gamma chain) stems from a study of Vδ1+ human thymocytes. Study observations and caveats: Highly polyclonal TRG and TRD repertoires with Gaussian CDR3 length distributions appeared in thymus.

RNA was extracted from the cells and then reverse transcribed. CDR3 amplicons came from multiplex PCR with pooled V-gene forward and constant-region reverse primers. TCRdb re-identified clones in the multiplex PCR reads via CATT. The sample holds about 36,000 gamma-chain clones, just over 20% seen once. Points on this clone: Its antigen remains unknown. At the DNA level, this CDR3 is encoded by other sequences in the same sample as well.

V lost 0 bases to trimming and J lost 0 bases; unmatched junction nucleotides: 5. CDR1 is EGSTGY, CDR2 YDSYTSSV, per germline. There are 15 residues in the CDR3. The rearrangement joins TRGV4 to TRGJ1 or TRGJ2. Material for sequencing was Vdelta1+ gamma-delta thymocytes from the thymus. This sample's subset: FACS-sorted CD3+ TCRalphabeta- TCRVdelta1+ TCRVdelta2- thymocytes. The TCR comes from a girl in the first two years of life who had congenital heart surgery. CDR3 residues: CATWDGPKNYYKKLF. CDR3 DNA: TGTGCCACCTGGGATGGGCCTAAGAATTATTATAAGAAACTCTTT.